Below, 20 T cell receptor beta chains from the same sample are listed, as sequenced in a study of blood T cells in healthy people across ages. Using a J-beta primer mix together with a sample-barcoded 5' primer, a second PCR was run for roughly 6 to 11 cycles. TCRdb redid the calling of the 5' RACE reads with MiXCR, one entry per CDR3 protein. In the table there are some 1.1 million distinct CDR3 sequences, about two fifths of which are singletons. Sequences were obtained from blood. The receptors shown here come from a man between 18 and 35 years old in good health.

This clonotype has only a few counts. The gene calls are TRBV25-1 and TRBJ1-1; the D gene is possibly TRBD1 (6 bases). Germline V gene data show CDR1 as MGHDK and CDR2 as SYGVNS. This CDR3 has 16 amino acids. V lost 5 bases and J lost 0, with 16 bases in between. In DNA, the CDR3 is TGTGCCAGCAGTTTTACCCCGGGGGCCCTGAACACTGAAGCTTTCTTT. This gives the protein CASSFTPGALNTEAFF. Drawing the rest from reference TRBV25-1 and TRBJ1-1, the complete variable domain is EADIYQTPRYLVIGTGKKITLECSQTMGHDKMYWYQQDPGMELHLIHYSYGVNSTEKGDLSSESTVSRIRTEHFPLTLESARPSHTSQYLCASSFTPGALNTEAFFGQGTRLTVV.

This clonotype was seen only a few times. The chain recombines TRBV9 with TRBJ2-1; D call uncertain. Trimming removed 2 bases at V and 12 bases at J, with 12 bases between. The CDR3 has 12 residues. Germline V gene sequence: CDR1 SGDLS, CDR2 YYNGEE. This chain's CDR3 is CASSVIGSRQFF. The CDR3 DNA follows: TGTGCCAGCAGCGTTATCGGGTCGCGGCAGTTCTTC.

The chain joins TRBV3-1 to TRBJ2-7; TRBD2 aligns across 8 bases. The closer fit of TRBJ2-5 to the DNA end suggests the J call may be wrong. CDR1 is LGHDT, CDR2 YNNKEL, per germline (reference sequence). The CDR3 has 15 amino acids. As DNA, the CDR3 is TGTGCCAGCAGCCAAGGCGGTAGCGGGGTTGAGACCCAGTACTTC. Encoded protein: CASSQGGSGVETQYF.

This clonotype came up a few times. The chain links TRBV5-1 to TRBJ2-5; TRBD1 is a possible D gene (6 bases). CDR1 and CDR2 from the germline V gene are SGHRS and YFSETQ. The CDR3 is 15 residues long. The ends were cut back, 5 bases at V and 2 bases at J, with 16 bases in the middle. The CDR3: CASRTMGASQETQYF. CDR3 nucleotide sequence: TGCGCCAGCAGAACCATGGGGGCGTCGCAAGAGACCCAGTACTTC.

This clonotype was seen many times. The chain joins TRBV12-3 or TRBV12-4 to TRBJ1-2; the D gene is possibly TRBD1 (6 bases). V was trimmed by 6 bases and J by 6 bases, leaving 14 bases between them. The CDR3 sequence is 13 residues long. The CDR3 protein is CASSSDSGNGYTF. DNA for the CDR3: TGTGCCAGCAGCTCGGACAGCGGGAATGGCTACACCTTC.

V and J are TRBV3-1 and TRBJ2-2; D gene uncertain. This CDR3 region has 13 residues. Germline V CDR1 and CDR2: LGHDT, YNNKEL (reference sequence). V was trimmed by 1 base and J by 6 bases, leaving 6 bases between them. CDR3 nucleotide sequence: TGTGCCAGCAGCCAAGGGGTCGCCGGGGAGCTGTTTTTT. Its protein is CASSQGVAGELFF.

The chain employs TRBV9 and TRBJ1-6, with 8 bases matching TRBD1. CDR1 and CDR2 from the germline V gene are SGDLS and YYNGEE. CDR3 size: 14 residues. Trimming at V came to 4 bases and at J to 7 bases, leaving 4 bases not matched to a gene. The chain's CDR3 is CASSQGASNSPLHF. CDR3 nucleotide sequence: TGTGCCAGCAGCCAGGGGGCGAGCAATTCACCCCTCCACTTT.

The sample holds a few counts of this clonotype. The genes are TRBV7-2 and TRBJ2-2; D is unclear. CDR1 and CDR2 from the germline V gene are SGHTA and FQGNSA. The CDR3 runs 13 residues. Trimming took off 3 bases at V and 6 bases at J, with 8 bases between the two ends. The DNA of the CDR3 is TGTGCCAGCAGCTTCTATATCGCCGGGGAGCTGTTTTTT. Amino acid sequence: CASSFYIAGELFF.

The chain has TRBV9 and TRBJ2-1; 7 positions agree with TRBD1. The V gene end was trimmed by 4 bases and the J gene end by 2 bases; junction bases not matched to a gene: 6. Per the germline V gene, CDR1 is SGDLS and CDR2 is YYNGEE. This CDR3 is 15 amino acids long. CDR3: CASSPEGAAYNEQFF. The CDR3 nucleotides read TGTGCCAGCAGCCCAGAGGGGGCAGCCTACAATGAGCAGTTCTTC.

V and J are TRBV2 and TRBJ2-7; possible D gene TRBD1, 5 bases. The CDR3 consists of 12 residues. From germline, CDR1 is SNHLY and CDR2 FYNNEI. Trimming took 11 bases from V and 5 from J, leaving 16 bases between them. The CDR3 region has the DNA TGTGCCGGACGTGGGCAGGGAAACGAGCAGTACTTC. This encodes CAGRGQGNEQYF.

This clonotype turned up a few times. The genes are TRBV30 and TRBJ1-5; 7 bases match TRBD1. There are 14 residues in the CDR3. Germline V gives CDR1 GTSNPN, CDR2 SVGIG (reference sequence). The junction had 4 bases not matched to a gene; V was cut back by 5 bases and J by 0 bases. CDR3 in DNA: TGTGCCTGGGACGGACAGGATAGCAATCAGCCCCAGCATTTT. Its protein is CAWDGQDSNQPQHF.

J is TRBJ2-3 and V is TRBV20-1; TRBD2 matches 8 bases. CDR3 length: 14 amino acids. The trim removed 6 bases at V and 4 bases at J, leaving 9 bases unmatched. Germline V gene data show CDR1 as DFQATT and CDR2 as SNEGSKA (reference sequence). The CDR3 coding sequence is TGCAGTGCGACTCCGGGACTAGTATCAGATACGCAGTATTTT. This translates into CSATPGLVSDTQYF.

This chain connects TRBV12-3 or TRBV12-4 to TRBJ1-6, with a weak D call TRBD1 (5 bases). Between the trimmed V and J ends, which lost 3 bases and 8 bases, there was a span of 14 bases. The CDR3 loop spans 15 amino acids. For the CDR3, the DNA is TGTGCCAGCAGTTTGGGGGAGGGGAGTGATTCACCCCTCCACTTT. Protein product: CASSLGEGSDSPLHF.

The chain has TRBV7-2 and TRBJ2-1; D remains ambiguous. Trimming left V 1 base short and J 5 bases short, with 6 bases between. Per germline, CDR1 SGHTA and CDR2 FQGNSA. This CDR3 spans 13 amino acids. The CDR3 sequence: CASSLERDNEQFF. The CDR3 DNA follows: TGTGCCAGCAGCTTAGAACGAGACAATGAGCAGTTCTTC.

The chain carries TRBV20-1 and TRBJ2-1; D is unclear. The V end was cut by 5 bases, the J end by 6 bases, with 17 bases between. Looked up from germline, CDR1 is DFQATT and CDR2 is SNEGSKA (reference sequence). The CDR3 is 14 residues long. CDR3 protein: CSAVLPLKSNEQFF. The CDR3 DNA sequence: TGCAGTGCTGTGTTGCCCCTGAAGAGCAATGAGCAGTTCTTC.

V gene TRBV27 combines with J gene TRBJ2-3; either TRBD1 or TRBD2 may supply D (5 bases each). The CDR3 extends over 17 amino acids. CDR1 MNHEY and CDR2 SMNVEV come from the germline V gene (reference sequence). With 0 bases removed from V and 3 bases from J, the gap between germline ends came to 16 bases. Written as DNA, the CDR3 is TGTGCCAGCAGTTTATCGGGCGAGAGGGGTAGGACAGATACGCAGTATTTT. It yields the protein CASSLSGERGRTDTQYF.

This clonotype was seen repeatedly, ten times or more. The rearrangement links TRBV29-1 to TRBJ2-5, with unresolved D. Trimming removed 3 bases from V and 4 bases from J, with 3 bases in between. The CDR3 length is 10 residues. The germline V gene encodes CDR1 SQVTM and CDR2 ANQGSEA. CDR3 bases: TGCAGCGTTGAGGGAGAGACCCAGTACTTC. It specifies CSVEGETQYF.

This clonotype was detected many times. The chain uses TRBV4-2 and TRBJ2-5; weak D call: TRBD2 (5 bases). V gave up 1 base and J gave up 2 bases, with 11 bases separating them. Germline CDR1 and CDR2: LGHNA and YNFKEQ. There are 15 residues in the CDR3. The DNA of the CDR3 is TGTGCCAGCAGCCAAGTGCAACGGGGACAAGAGACCCAGTACTTC. Amino acid sequence: CASSQVQRGQETQYF.

This rearrangement joins TRBV20-1 to TRBJ1-1; D remains ambiguous. Trimming removed 1 base at V and 9 bases at J, with 12 bases between. The V gene's germline CDR1 is DFQATT and CDR2 SNEGSKA (reference sequence). The CDR3 totals 12 residues. CDR3: CSARAEGGKAFF. The CDR3 nucleotides read TGCAGTGCTAGAGCTGAAGGTGGTAAAGCTTTCTTT.

This clonotype has more than one count but fewer than ten. The V gene is TRBV5-5, the J gene TRBJ1-2; 9 nucleotides line up with TRBD1. The V gene end was trimmed by 7 bases and the J gene end by 8 bases; junction bases not matched to a gene: 6. The CDR3 loop spans 12 amino acids. Per the germline V gene, CDR1 is SGHKS and CDR2 is YYEKEE (reference sequence). DNA for the CDR3: TGTGCCAGCGGGGACAGGGTGAGGGGCTACACCTTC. Translation: CASGDRVRGYTF.